What follows are 7 T cell receptor beta chains derived from one specimen sequenced in a study of Graves' ophthalmopathy and Graves' hyperthyroidism. The authors amplified TCR beta CDR3 regions, and they did so from RNA transcripts for repertoire sequencing. Second-round multiplex PCR came after a first-round RT-PCR that employed HTBI primers. TCRdb reprocessed the multiplex PCR reads via MiXCR and lists one record per CDR3 protein. The sample contains 300,000 to 350,000 distinct CDR3 sequences, roughly 17% of which appear only once. The sequenced material came from peripheral blood. All receptors derive from an adult man with Graves' ophthalmopathy.

V and J are TRBV7-8 and TRBJ2-5; tentative D call: TRBD1 (5 bases). The CDR3 consists of 16 residues. Germline V gene sequence: CDR1 SGHVS, CDR2 FQNEAQ. Trimming pared 3 bases from V and 0 bases from J, leaving 14 bases between. CDR3 region: CASSFRGSRNQETQYF. CDR3 bases: TGTGCCAGCAGCTTTAGGGGTTCGCGGAACCAAGAGACCCAGTACTTC.

The table lists this clonotype with many counts. The gene calls are TRBV7-9 and TRBJ1-5; tentatively, D is TRBD1 (6 bases). The CDR3 has 14 amino acids. Deletions cut 6 bases from V and 3 bases from J, with 12 bases between. Germline lookup yields CDR1 SEHNR and CDR2 FQNEAQ (reference sequence). The CDR3 DNA reads as TGTGCCAGCAGTCAGGACAGCTTCAATCAGCCCCAGCATTTT. This sequence encodes CASSQDSFNQPQHF.

CDR3 region: CASSPQGTHVSQPQHF. CDR3 nucleotide sequence: TGTGCCAGCAGCCCACAGGGGACGCATGTATCTCAGCCCCAGCATTTT. The genes are TRBV11-2 and TRBJ1-5; 7 positions match TRBD1. Losses at the gene ends were 5 bases for V and 6 bases for J; bases not matched to a gene: 13. Germline V gives CDR1 SGHAT, CDR2 FQNNGV. The length of the CDR3 is 16 residues.

This clonotype was detected a few times. This rearrangement joins TRBV20-1 to TRBJ2-7; 8 nucleotides align to TRBD1. Looked up from germline, CDR1 is DFQATT and CDR2 is SNEGSKA (reference sequence). The V segment lost 5 bases and the J segment 0 bases; nucleotides outside the gene matches: 21. The CDR3 has 19 amino acids. The CDR3 DNA reads as TGCAGTGCTGGAGGGGCCCTGCGGACAGGGTTTCTTGACTCCTACGAGCAGTACTTC. As protein: CSAGGALRTGFLDSYEQYF.

This clonotype was counted at least ten times. The chain combines TRBV10-3 with TRBJ2-5, with D unresolved. Germline V lookup: CDR1 ENHRY, CDR2 SYGVKD. Trimming removed 3 bases at V and 3 bases at J, with 8 bases between. The CDR3 length is 13 residues. The CDR3 DNA is TGTGCCATCAGTGATACCACAAAAGAGACCCAGTACTTC. This translates into CAISDTTKETQYF.

The rearrangement links TRBV6-2 or TRBV6-3 to TRBJ1-2; D is undetermined. The CDR3 extends over 9 amino acids. V lost 6 bases, J lost 8 bases, and 4 bases lay in between. CDR1 MNHEY and CDR2 SVGEGT come from the germline V gene. The CDR3 loop reads CASSRGYTF. CDR3 sequence (DNA): TGTGCCAGCAGCCGGGGCTACACCTTC.

This clonotype appeared a few times. This chain links TRBV19 with TRBJ1-1; D remains unclear. The CDR3 length is 13 residues. Germline values: CDR1 LNHDA, CDR2 SQIVND (reference sequence). Trimming removed 0 bases from V and 4 bases from J, with 6 bases in between. This CDR3 reads CASSIDLSTEAFF. In DNA form, the CDR3 reads TGTGCCAGTAGTATAGACCTATCCACTGAAGCTTTCTTT.